A single sample gave rise to the 11 T cell receptor beta chains below, sequenced in a study of CD8 T cells in ankylosing spondylitis. Study observations and caveats: A TCR beta motif made of several highly homologous variants seemed typical of ankylosing spondylitis blood.

For these TCRs, the target antigens are not known. TCRdb reanalysed the 5' RACE reads using MiXCR and keeps one entry per CDR3 protein. Among more than 650,000 distinct CDR3 sequences listed, about 11% were seen once. Sequencing was done on a sample of blood, either unsorted or a sorted T cell fraction (not recorded which). All receptors come from a male donor with ankylosing spondylitis.

A few counts support this clonotype. The chain combines TRBV29-1 with TRBJ1-2, with TRBD1 as a possible D gene (6 bases). Germline lookup yields CDR1 SQVTM and CDR2 ANQGSEA. The CDR3 covers 15 residues. V was pared by 4 bases and J by 2 bases, with 17 bases between. CDR3 in DNA: TGCAGCGTTGCGGCAGGGGCAAGGGGAAACTATGGCTACACCTTC. It yields the protein CSVAAGARGNYGYTF.

For the CDR3, the DNA is TGTGCCAGCAGCTGGGGATGGGGCGGAGGGGACTACGAGCAGTACTTC. Its protein product is CASSWGWGGGDYEQYF. The chain has TRBV5-8 and TRBJ2-7; a possible D gene is TRBD2 (6 bases). Germline V gives CDR1 SGHTS, CDR2 YDEGEE. CDR3 length: 16 residues. With 3 bases removed from V and 3 bases from J, the gap between germline ends came to 19 bases. The full variable domain, with the rest looked up from reference TRBV5-8 and TRBJ2-7, is EAGVTQSPTHLIKTRGQQATLRCSPISGHTSVYWYQQALGLGLQFLLWYDEGEERNRGNFPPRFSGRQFPNYSSELNVNALELEDSALYLCASSWGWGGGDYEQYFGPGTRLTVT.

This clonotype was counted many times. The gene calls are TRBV20-1 and TRBJ1-5; D perhaps matches TRBD1 (5 bases). This CDR3 comprises 15 residues. The germline V and J ends were trimmed by 3 bases and 4 bases, with 16 bases remaining between them. Looked up from germline, CDR1 is DFQATT and CDR2 is SNEGSKA (reference sequence). CDR3 sequence (DNA): TGCAGTGCTAGCCGACCTACAGGTAAAAATCAGCCCCAGCATTTT. Its translation is CSASRPTGKNQPQHF.

This chain links TRBV20-1 with TRBJ2-3; 11 bases line up with TRBD2. The trim removed 5 bases at V and 2 bases at J, leaving 6 bases unmatched. Germline V gene data show CDR1 as DFQATT and CDR2 as SNEGSKA (reference sequence). CDR3 size: 15 residues. CDR3 nucleotide sequence: TGCAGTGCTGCCCGACTAGCGGGGTTCACAGATACGCAGTATTTT. Translating gives CSAARLAGFTDTQYF.

A note on this clonotype: A much larger clone lies a single base off, so this may be a read error. The gene calls are TRBV24-1 and TRBJ1-1; no firm D call. CDR1 is KGHDR, CDR2 SFDVKD, per germline. This CDR3 contains 12 residues. Trimming left V 5 bases short and J 1 base short, with 4 bases between. Written as DNA, the CDR3 is TGTGCCACCAGTGGGGGGAACACTGAAGCTTTCTTT. It is translated as CATSGGNTEAFF.

This clonotype appeared a few times. This chain connects TRBV11-1 to TRBJ2-5, with D hard to call. Trimming cost V 5 bases and J 5 bases, with 15 bases left between them. Looked up from germline, CDR1 is SGHAT and CDR2 is FQDESV (reference sequence). The length of the CDR3 is 14 residues. CDR3 loop: CASSPIRASETQYF. The CDR3 DNA is TGTGCCAGCAGCCCGATTCGTGCGAGTGAGACCCAGTACTTC.

The table lists this clonotype with a few counts. J is TRBJ1-6 and V is TRBV27; the match to TRBD1 covers 7 bases. The CDR3 has 15 residues. Germline values: CDR1 MNHEY, CDR2 SMNVEV (reference sequence). Trimming removed 5 bases from V and 12 bases from J; junction bases left unmatched: 13. The CDR3 bases are TGTGCCAGCAGTCAAGGAGGGGGCGGCGGTTTACCCCTCCACTTT. Protein sequence: CASSQGGGGGLPLHF.

The chain joins TRBV24-1 to TRBJ2-5, with a weak D call TRBD2 (5 bases). CDR1 and CDR2 (germline): KGHDR, SFDVKD. Trimming cost V 3 bases and J 11 bases, with 9 bases left between them. The CDR3 extends over 11 amino acids. CDR3 in amino acids: CATSDRTVQYF. CDR3 DNA: TGTGCCACCAGTGATCGGACTGTGCAGTACTTC.

The rearrangement links TRBV6-2 or TRBV6-3 to TRBJ1-5; D may be TRBD1 (6 bases). V was cut by 6 bases and J by 11 bases, with 17 bases left in between. CDR1 MNHEY and CDR2 SVGEGT come from the germline V gene. The length of the CDR3 is 13 residues. The CDR3 spells CASRPGAAGAQHF. The CDR3 nucleotides are TGTGCCAGCAGACCGGGGGCAGCGGGGGCCCAGCATTTT.

This clonotype was found a few times. The DNA of the CDR3 is TGTGCCAGCAGTCTCCCCAAGTCGACCCAGTACTTC. Translating it yields CASSLPKSTQYF. This chain connects TRBV28 to TRBJ2-5; no clear D. This CDR3 spans 12 amino acids. V lost 5 bases to trimming and J lost 7 bases, with 11 bases between them. The germline V gene has CDR1 MDHEN and CDR2 SYDVKM. Full variable domain (rest looked up from reference TRBV28 and TRBJ2-5): DVKVTQSSRYLVKRTGEKVFLECVQDMDHENMFWYRQDPGLGLRLIYFSYDVKMKEKGDIPEGYSVSREKKERFSLILESASTNQTSMYLCASSLPKSTQYFGPGTRLLVL.

This clonotype was seen a handful of times. This chain links TRBV7-9 with TRBJ2-1; possible D gene TRBD2, 6 bases. The CDR3 length is 15 residues. Germline loops: CDR1 SEHNR, CDR2 FQNEAQ (reference sequence). With 10 bases removed from V and 7 bases from J, the gap between germline ends came to 23 bases. This CDR3 reads CATLPGLAILNEQFF. In DNA, the CDR3 is TGTGCCACCCTCCCGGGGCTAGCGATTTTGAATGAGCAGTTCTTC.